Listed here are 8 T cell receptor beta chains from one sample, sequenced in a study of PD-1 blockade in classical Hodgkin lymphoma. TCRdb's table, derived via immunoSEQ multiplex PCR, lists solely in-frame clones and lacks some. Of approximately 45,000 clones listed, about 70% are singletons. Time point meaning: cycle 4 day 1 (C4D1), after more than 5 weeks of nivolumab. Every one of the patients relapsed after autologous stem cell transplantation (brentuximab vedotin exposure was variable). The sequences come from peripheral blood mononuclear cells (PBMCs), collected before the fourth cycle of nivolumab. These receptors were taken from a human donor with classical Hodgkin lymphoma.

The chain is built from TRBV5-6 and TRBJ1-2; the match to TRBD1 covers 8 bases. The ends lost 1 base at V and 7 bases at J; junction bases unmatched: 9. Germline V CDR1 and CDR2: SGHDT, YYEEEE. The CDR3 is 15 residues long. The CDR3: CASSLFDRGSGGYTF. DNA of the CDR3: TGTGCCAGCAGCTTGTTCGACAGGGGTTCAGGTGGCTACACCTTC.

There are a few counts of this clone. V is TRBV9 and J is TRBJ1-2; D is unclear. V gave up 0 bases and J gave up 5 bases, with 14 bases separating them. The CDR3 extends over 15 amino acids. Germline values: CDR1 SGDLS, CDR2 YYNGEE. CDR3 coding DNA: TGTGCCAGCAGCGTAGCGGTCTCCCCCCTTTATGGCTACACCTTC. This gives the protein CASSVAVSPLYGYTF. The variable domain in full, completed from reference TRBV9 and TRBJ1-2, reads DSGVTQTPKHLITATGQRVTLRCSPRSGDLSVYWYQQSLDQGLQFLIQYYNGEERAKGNILERFSAQQFPDLHSELNLSSLELGDSALYFCASSVAVSPLYGYTFGSGTRLTVV.

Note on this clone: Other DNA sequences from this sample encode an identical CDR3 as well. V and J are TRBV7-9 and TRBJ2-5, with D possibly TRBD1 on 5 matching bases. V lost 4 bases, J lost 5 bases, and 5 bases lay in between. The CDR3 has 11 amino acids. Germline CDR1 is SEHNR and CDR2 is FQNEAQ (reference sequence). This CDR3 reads CASSSGETQYF. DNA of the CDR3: TGTGCCAGCAGCTCAGGGGAGACCCAGTACTTC.

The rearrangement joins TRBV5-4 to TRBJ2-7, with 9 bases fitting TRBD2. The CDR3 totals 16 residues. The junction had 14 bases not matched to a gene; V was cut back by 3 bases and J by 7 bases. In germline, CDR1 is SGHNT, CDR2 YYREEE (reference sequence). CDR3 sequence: CASSWTLAGSQGEQYF. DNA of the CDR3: TGTGCCAGCAGCTGGACCCTAGCGGGGTCGCAGGGGGAGCAGTACTTC.

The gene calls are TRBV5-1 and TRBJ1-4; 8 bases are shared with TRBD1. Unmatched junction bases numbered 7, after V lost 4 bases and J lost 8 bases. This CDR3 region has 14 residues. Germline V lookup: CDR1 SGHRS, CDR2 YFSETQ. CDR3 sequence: CASSLTGVEEKLFF. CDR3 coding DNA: TGCGCCAGCAGCCTGACAGGGGTAGAAGAAAAACTGTTTTTT. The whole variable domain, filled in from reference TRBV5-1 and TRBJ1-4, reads KAGVTQTPRYLIKTRGQQVTLSCSPISGHRSVSWYQQTPGQGLQFLFEYFSETQRNKGNFPGRFSGRQFSNSRSEMNVSTLELGDSALYLCASSLTGVEEKLFFGSGTQLSVL.

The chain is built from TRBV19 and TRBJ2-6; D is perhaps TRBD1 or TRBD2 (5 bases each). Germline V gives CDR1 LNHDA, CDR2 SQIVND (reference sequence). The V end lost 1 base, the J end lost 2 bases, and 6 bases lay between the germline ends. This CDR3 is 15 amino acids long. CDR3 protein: CASSIGGAGANVLTF. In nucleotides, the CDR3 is TGTGCCAGTAGTATAGGAGGGGCTGGGGCCAACGTCCTGACTTTC.

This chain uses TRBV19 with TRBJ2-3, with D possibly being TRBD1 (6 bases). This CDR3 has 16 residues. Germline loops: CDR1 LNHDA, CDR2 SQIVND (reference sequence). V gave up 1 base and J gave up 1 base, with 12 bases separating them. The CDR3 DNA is TGTGCCAGTAGTATAGCCGGGACACCCCGCACAGATACGCAGTATTTT. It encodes CASSIAGTPRTDTQYF.

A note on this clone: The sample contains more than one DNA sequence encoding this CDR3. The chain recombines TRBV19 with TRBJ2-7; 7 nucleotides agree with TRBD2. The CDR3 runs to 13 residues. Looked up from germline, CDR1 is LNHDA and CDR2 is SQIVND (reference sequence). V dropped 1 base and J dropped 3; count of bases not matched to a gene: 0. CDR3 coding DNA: TGTGCCAGTAGTATAGCGGGAGGCTACGAGCAGTACTTC. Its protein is CASSIAGGYEQYF.